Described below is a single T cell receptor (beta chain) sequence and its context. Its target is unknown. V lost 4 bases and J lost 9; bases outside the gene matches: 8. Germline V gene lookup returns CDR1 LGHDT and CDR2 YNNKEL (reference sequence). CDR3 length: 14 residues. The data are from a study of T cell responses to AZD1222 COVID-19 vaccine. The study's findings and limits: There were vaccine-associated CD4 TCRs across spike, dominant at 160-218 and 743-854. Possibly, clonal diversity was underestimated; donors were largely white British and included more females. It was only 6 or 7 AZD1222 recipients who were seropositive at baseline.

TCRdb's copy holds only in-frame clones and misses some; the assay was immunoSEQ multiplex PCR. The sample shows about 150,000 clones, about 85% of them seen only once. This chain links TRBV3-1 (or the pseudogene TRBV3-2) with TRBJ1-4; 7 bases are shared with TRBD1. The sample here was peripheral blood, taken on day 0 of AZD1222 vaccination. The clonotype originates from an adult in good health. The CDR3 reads CASSPPGGTQKLFF. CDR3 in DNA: TGTGCCAGCAGCCCACCAGGGGGAACTCAAAAACTGTTTTTT.